This T cell receptor beta chain was identified in a study of a mutant IDH1 vaccine in newly diagnosed glioma. For the study at large: Onset of vaccination occurred 4-6 weeks following radiotherapy alone, or with temozolomide cycles. Treated patients comprised 62.5% males and 37.5% females, mean age roughly 44 years. Earlier care involved radiotherapy, temozolomide, or both, and the majority received both.

TCRdb keeps only in-frame clones here, not all; method: immunoSEQ multiplex PCR. Of 60,000 to 70,000 clones listed, roughly 80% were seen once; the top ten hold 3.5% to 4%. The CDR3 runs to 18 residues. After removal of 6 bases from V and 2 bases from J, the junction contained 18 bases not matched to a gene. Looked up from germline, CDR1 is MDHEN and CDR2 is SYDVKM. With regard to this clone: The target antigen is unknown.

Time point specified: week 47, end of study. Each vaccine dose was 300 ug of mutant IDH1 20-mer peptide, with topical imiquimod. Broader study findings: Immune responses arising from the vaccine appeared in about 92% of patients.

The TCR originated in a man younger than 45 with glioma. Sequenced here: PBMCs, sampled from a glioma patient whose treatment included an IDH1 peptide vaccine. The chain joins TRBV28 to TRBJ2-7; 8 positions match TRBD1. The CDR3 DNA sequence: TGTGCCAGCAGGAGATATAAGGGTCCGGGACAGGCGCCCTACGAGCAGTACTTC. Its protein product is CASRRYKGPGQAPYEQYF.